The rows below give T cell receptor beta chains drawn from one sample of a study of T cell changes during pregnancy in multiple sclerosis. Profiled with immunoSEQ multiplex PCR; TCRdb holds only in-frame clones, not every one. The table lists around 56,000 clones, approximately 90% of them singletons. The sample in question was peripheral blood, obtained after pregnancy. The origin of the receptors is a female donor with multiple sclerosis, enrolled in a pregnancy study. CDR3s include the opening cysteine and the closing phenylalanine or tryptophan. Size tells how often a clone was seen (once, few, many) or the class of an expanded clone, and some rows leave it out.

clone_size | cdr3_length | v_call | cdr3_aa
- | 14 | TRBV9 | CASSGEGARGVQYF
- | 13 | TRBV10-2 | CASRVTGNSEAFF
- | 13 | TRBV19 | CASTGYGFYGYTF
once | 13 | TRBV10-3 | CAISPLSSYEQYF
- | 13 | TRBV5-5 | CASSLYSQETQYF
- | 14 | TRBV5-1 | CASSGGSEGTEAFF
once | 15 | TRBV30 | CAWSWGTGVVGELFF
- | 15 | TRBV5-6 | CASSLVARNYNEQFF
once | 15 | TRBV7-3 | CASSFRGGITDTQYF
- | 15 | TRBV11-2 | CASSHFRDPAYEQYF
- | 15 | TRBV5-1 | CASSSPGQGRETQYF